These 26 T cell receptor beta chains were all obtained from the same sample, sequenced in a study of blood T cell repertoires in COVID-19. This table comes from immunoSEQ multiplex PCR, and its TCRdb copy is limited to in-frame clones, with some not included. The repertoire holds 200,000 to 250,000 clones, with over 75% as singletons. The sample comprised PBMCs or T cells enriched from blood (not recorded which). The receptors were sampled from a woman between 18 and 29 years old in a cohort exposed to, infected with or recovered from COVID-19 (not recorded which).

This CDR3 reads CASSFKGSNGYTF. DNA for the CDR3: TGTGCCAGCAGCTTTAAAGGGAGCAACGGCTACACCTTC. The chain couples TRBV7-2 to TRBJ1-2, with D unclear. Trimming took off 3 bases at V and 8 bases at J, with 13 bases between the two ends. Germline V gene sequence: CDR1 SGHTA, CDR2 FQGNSA. The CDR3 totals 13 residues.

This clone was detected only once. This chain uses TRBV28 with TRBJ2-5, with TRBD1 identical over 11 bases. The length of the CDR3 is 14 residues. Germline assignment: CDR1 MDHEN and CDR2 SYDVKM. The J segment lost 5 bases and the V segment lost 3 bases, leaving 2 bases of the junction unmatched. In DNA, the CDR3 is TGTGCCAGCAGTTTGGACAGGGGGCCGGAGACCCAGTACTTC. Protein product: CASSLDRGPETQYF.

The CDR3 bases are TGTGCCAGCAGCTCGAGGGACTTTCTAGGTCCGCAGTATTTT. This sequence encodes CASSSRDFLGPQYF. The chain employs TRBV5-4 and TRBJ2-3; possibly TRBD2 for D (6 bases). The CDR3 covers 14 residues. Trimming pared 3 bases from V and 10 bases from J, leaving 18 bases between. Germline-derived CDR1 and CDR2 are SGHNT and YYREEE (reference sequence).

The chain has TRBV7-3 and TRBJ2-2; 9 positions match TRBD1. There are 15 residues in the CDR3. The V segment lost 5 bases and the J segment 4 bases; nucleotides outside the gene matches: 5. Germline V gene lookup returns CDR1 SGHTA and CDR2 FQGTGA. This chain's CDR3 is CASSQEDRGTGELFF. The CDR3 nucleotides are TGTGCCAGCAGCCAAGAGGACAGGGGCACCGGGGAGCTGTTTTTT.

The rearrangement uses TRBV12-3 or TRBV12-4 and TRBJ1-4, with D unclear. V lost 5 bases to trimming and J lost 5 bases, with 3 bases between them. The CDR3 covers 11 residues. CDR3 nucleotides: TGTGCCAGCAGTCCAAATGAAAAACTGTTTTTT. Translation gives CASSPNEKLFF.

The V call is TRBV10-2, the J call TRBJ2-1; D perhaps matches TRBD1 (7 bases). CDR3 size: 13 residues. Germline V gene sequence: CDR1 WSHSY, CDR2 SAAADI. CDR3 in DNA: TGCGCAGCAGGGGGGTTCGACTACAATGAGCAGTTCTTC. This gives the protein CAAGGFDYNEQFF.

The CDR3 nucleotides read TGTGCCAGCAGACAGACAGGGGTGGAGACCCAGTACTTC. Encoded protein: CASRQTGVETQYF. V usage is TRBV12-3 or TRBV12-4 and J usage is TRBJ2-5; 8 positions match TRBD1. The J segment lost 5 bases and the V segment lost 6 bases, leaving 5 bases of the junction unmatched. The CDR3 extends over 13 amino acids.

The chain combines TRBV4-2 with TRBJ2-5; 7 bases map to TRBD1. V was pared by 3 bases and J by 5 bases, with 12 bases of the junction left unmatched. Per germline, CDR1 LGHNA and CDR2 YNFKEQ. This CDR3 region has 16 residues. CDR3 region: CASSQQATGPLETQYF. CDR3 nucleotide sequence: TGTGCCAGCAGCCAGCAGGCGACAGGGCCCTTGGAGACCCAGTACTTC.

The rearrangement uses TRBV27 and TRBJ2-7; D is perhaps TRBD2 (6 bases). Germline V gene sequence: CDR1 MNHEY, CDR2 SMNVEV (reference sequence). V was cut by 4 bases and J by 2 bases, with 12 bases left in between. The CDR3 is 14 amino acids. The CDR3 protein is CASSSRRRAYEQYF. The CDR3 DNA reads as TGTGCCAGCAGTTCCCGTAGGAGGGCCTACGAGCAGTACTTC.

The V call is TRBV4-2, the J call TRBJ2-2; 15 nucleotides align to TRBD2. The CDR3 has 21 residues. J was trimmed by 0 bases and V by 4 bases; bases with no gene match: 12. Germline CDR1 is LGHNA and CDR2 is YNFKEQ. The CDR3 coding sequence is TGTGCCAGCAGCCCCGGACTAGCGGGGGGGCCGGGACCCCCGAACACCGGGGAGCTGTTTTTT. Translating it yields CASSPGLAGGPGPPNTGELFF.

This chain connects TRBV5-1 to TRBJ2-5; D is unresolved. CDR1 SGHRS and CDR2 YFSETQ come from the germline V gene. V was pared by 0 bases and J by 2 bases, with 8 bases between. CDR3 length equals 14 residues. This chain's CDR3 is CASSLGGEQETQYF. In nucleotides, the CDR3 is TGCGCCAGCAGCTTGGGCGGAGAACAAGAGACCCAGTACTTC.

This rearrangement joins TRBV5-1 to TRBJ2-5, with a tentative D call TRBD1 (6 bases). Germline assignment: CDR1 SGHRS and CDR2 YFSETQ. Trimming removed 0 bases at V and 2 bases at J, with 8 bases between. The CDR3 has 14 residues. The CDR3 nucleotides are TGCGCCAGCAGCTTGGAAACAGGGCAAGAGACCCAGTACTTC. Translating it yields CASSLETGQETQYF.

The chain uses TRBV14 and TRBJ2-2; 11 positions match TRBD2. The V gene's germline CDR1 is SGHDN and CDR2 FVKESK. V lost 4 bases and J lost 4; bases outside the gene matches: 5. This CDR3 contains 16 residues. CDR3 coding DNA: TGTGCCAGCAGCCGGGGACTAGCGGCCTTCACCGGGGAGCTGTTTTTT. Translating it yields CASSRGLAAFTGELFF.

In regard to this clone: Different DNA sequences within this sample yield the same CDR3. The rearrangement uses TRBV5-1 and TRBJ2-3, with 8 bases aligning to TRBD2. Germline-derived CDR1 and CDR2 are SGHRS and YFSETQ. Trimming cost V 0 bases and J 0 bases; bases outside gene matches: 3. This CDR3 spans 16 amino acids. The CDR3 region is CASSLGSSGSTDTQYF. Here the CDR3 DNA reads TGCGCCAGCAGCTTGGGGTCTAGCGGGAGCACAGATACGCAGTATTTT.

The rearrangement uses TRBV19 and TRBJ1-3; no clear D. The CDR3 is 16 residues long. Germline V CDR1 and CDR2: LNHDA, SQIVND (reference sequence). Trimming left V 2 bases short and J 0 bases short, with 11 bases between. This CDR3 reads CASSIWSSSSGNTIYF. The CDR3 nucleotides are TGTGCCAGTAGTATATGGAGTTCCTCCTCTGGAAACACCATATATTTT.

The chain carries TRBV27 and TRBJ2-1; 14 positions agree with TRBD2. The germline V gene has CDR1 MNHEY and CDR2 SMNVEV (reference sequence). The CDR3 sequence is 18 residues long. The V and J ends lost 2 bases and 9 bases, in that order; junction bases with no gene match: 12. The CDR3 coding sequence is TGTGCCAGCAGTTTACAGGGACTAGCGGGAGCTGGCCGGACTGAGCAGTTCTTC. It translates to CASSLQGLAGAGRTEQFF.

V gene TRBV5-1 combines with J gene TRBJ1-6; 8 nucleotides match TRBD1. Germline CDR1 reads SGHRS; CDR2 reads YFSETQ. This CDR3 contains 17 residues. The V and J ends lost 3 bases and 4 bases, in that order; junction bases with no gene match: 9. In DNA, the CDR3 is TGCGCCAGCAGCTCGGGACAGGAAATATTTTATAATTCACCCCTCCACTTT. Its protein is CASSSGQEIFYNSPLHF.

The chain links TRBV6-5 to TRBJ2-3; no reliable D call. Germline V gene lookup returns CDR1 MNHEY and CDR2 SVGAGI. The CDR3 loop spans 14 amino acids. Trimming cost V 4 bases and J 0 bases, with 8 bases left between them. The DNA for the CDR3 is TGTGCCAGCAGTTTGGAGATTAGCACAGATACGCAGTATTTT. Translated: CASSLEISTDTQYF.

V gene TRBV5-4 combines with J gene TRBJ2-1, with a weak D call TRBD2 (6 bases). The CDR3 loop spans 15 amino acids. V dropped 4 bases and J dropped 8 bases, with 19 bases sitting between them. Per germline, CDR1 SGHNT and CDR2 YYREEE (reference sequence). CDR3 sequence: CASSPSSSVSYEQFF. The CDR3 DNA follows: TGTGCCAGCAGCCCCTCCTCTAGCGTTTCCTATGAGCAGTTCTTC.

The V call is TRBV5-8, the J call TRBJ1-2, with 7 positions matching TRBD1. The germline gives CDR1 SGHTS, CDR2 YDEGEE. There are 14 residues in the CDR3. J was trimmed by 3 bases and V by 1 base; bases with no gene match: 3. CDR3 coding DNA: TGTGCCAGCAGCTTGAGGGGGCGTGACTATGGCTACACCTTC. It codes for CASSLRGRDYGYTF.

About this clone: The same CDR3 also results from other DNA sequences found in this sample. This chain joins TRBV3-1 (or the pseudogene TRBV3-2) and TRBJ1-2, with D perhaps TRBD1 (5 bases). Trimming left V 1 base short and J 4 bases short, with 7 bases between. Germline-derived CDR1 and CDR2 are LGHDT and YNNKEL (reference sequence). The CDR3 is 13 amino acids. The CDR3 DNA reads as TGTGCCAGCAGCCAAGGACAGAGCTATGGCTACACCTTC. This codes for CASSQGQSYGYTF.

The DNA of the CDR3 is TGTGCCAGCAGCTTCGCCGGGACAGGGGCCGGGGAGACCCAGTACTTC. Amino acid sequence: CASSFAGTGAGETQYF. The chain recombines TRBV5-4 with TRBJ2-5; 10 positions match TRBD1. The V gene end was trimmed by 2 bases and the J gene end by 5 bases; junction bases not matched to a gene: 9. The CDR3 extends over 16 amino acids. CDR1 is SGHNT, CDR2 YYREEE, per germline (reference sequence).

The CDR3 bases are TGCAGCGTTGAAGAGGCAGGTGCAGGCGATGAGCAGTTCTTC. Translating it yields CSVEEAGAGDEQFF. The chain is built from TRBV29-1 and TRBJ2-1; D gene unclear. CDR3 length: 14 residues. Germline V gives CDR1 SQVTM, CDR2 ANQGSEA. Trimming pared 0 bases from V and 8 bases from J, leaving 14 bases between.

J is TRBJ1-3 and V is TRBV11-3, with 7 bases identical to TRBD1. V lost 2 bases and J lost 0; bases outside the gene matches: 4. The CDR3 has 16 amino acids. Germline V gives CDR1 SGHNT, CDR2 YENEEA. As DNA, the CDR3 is TGTGCCAGCAGCTTACGACAGGGAGGCTCTGGAAACACCATATATTTT. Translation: CASSLRQGGSGNTIYF.

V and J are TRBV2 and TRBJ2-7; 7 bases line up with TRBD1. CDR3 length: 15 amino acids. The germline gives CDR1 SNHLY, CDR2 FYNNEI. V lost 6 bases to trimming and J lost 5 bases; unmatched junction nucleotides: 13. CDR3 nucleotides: TGTGCCAGCAGGGTGGGGGAAGGGGGCTACAACGAGCAGTACTTC. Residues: CASRVGEGGYNEQYF.

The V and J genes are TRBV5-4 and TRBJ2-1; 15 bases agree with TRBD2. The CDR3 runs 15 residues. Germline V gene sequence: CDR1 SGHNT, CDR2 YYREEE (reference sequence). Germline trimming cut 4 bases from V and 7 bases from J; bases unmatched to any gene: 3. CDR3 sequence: CASSEGLAGGNEQFF. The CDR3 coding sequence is TGTGCCAGCAGCGAGGGACTAGCGGGGGGAAATGAGCAGTTCTTC.